The rows below give T cell receptor beta chains drawn from one sample of a study of Graves' ophthalmopathy and Graves' hyperthyroidism. One entry per CDR3 protein results from TCRdb running MiXCR on the multiplex PCR reads. The sample lists 300,000 to 400,000 distinct CDR3 sequences; about a sixth were seen once. Sample: peripheral blood. The source is an adult man with Graves' ophthalmopathy. Each CDR3 is given with its conserved first and last residue. D genes are given only for firm matches. Clone size, where shown, is once, few, many, or a class for clones that have expanded.

CDR3nt	CDR3aa	len	v_gene	j_gene	d_gene	abundance
TGCAGTGCTAGAGGCGGGGGGAGCGATGAGACCCAGTACTTC	CSARGGGSDETQYF	14	TRBV20-1	TRBJ2-5	TRBD2	many
TGCAGTGCTAGATACGACCACGAGCAGTACTTC	CSARYDHEQYF	11	TRBV20-1	TRBJ2-7	NA	many
TGTGCCAGCGGCAACCGGGACAGGGTCCACGAGCAGTACTTC	CASGNRDRVHEQYF	14	TRBV12-3/TRBV12-4	TRBJ2-7	TRBD1	many
TGTGCCAGCAGTTACGGCGGGACCTGGGAGACCCAGTACTTC	CASSYGGTWETQYF	14	TRBV6-2/TRBV6-3	TRBJ2-5	NA	many
TGCGCCAGCAGCTTGGGGGGGTCCGCGGGGGAGCAGTACTTC	CASSLGGSAGEQYF	14	TRBV5-1	TRBJ2-7	NA	many
TGTGCCAGCAGTGAGGGCAACCAGGGCTATACTGGCTACACCTTC	CASSEGNQGYTGYTF	15	TRBV6-1	TRBJ1-2	NA	many
TGTGCCATCACGGCCGGTTTTAGCGGGGGCTCCTACGAGCAGTACTTC	CAITAGFSGGSYEQYF	16	TRBV10-3	TRBJ2-7	TRBD2	many
TGTGCCAGCAGCCAAGACATGCCAGGGGCTAACTATCAGCCCCAGCATTTT	CASSQDMPGANYQPQHF	17	TRBV3-1	TRBJ1-5	NA	few
TGTGCCAGCTTGGCTAGCCAGAACTACGAGCAGTACTTC	CASLASQNYEQYF	13	TRBV6-1	TRBJ2-7	NA	few
TGTGCCAGCAGCTTAGCGCCAGGGTCCTACGAGCAGTACTTC	CASSLAPGSYEQYF	14	TRBV7-6	TRBJ2-7	NA	many
TGTGCCACCCGGCGGGACAGGGCCTCCTACGAGCAGTACTTC	CATRRDRASYEQYF	14	TRBV2	TRBJ2-7	TRBD1	many
TGCAGCGTTTATCCGGGACAGGGGGCGAAGACCCAGTACTTC	CSVYPGQGAKTQYF	14	TRBV29-1	TRBJ2-5	TRBD1	NA
TGTGCCAGCATACAATCTAACTATGGCTACATCTTC	CASIQSNYGYIF	12	TRBV12-3/TRBV12-4	TRBJ1-2	NA	once
TGTGCCAGCAGCAAAGACAGGGATCCAACCTACGAGCAGTACTTC	CASSKDRDPTYEQYF	15	TRBV12-3/TRBV12-4	TRBJ2-7	TRBD1	NA
TGTGCCAGCAGCTTAAGGAGGTTCTCCGAAGCTTTCTTT	CASSLRRFSEAFF	13	TRBV7-8	TRBJ1-1	NA	few
TGTGCCAGCAGTCCAACGGCGGCAGGGGGCTTTTCACCCCTCCACTTT	CASSPTAAGGFSPLHF	16	TRBV6-5	TRBJ1-6	TRBD1	many
TGTGCCAGCAGCTCAAGACAGGGTCCCGGGGAGCTGTTTTTT	CASSSRQGPGELFF	14	TRBV11-3	TRBJ2-2	TRBD1	many
TGCAGTGCTACGGGACTAGCGGGGGCCTACGAGCAGTACTTC	CSATGLAGAYEQYF	14	TRBV20-1	TRBJ2-7	TRBD2	many
TGTGCCAGCAGTGAAATGGGTCTGGTTAACTATGGCTACACCTTC	CASSEMGLVNYGYTF	15	TRBV6-1	TRBJ1-2	NA	many
TGCGCCAGCAGCCAAGGACAAAGGTACCAAGAGACCCAGTACTTC	CASSQGQRYQETQYF	15	TRBV4-1	TRBJ2-5	NA	many
TGTGCCAGCAGTCCTAGGGATAAGGGCTCCTACGAGCAGTACTTC	CASSPRDKGSYEQYF	15	TRBV12-3/TRBV12-4	TRBJ2-7	NA	many
TGTGCCAGCAGTCTCCGGACTAGCGGGGGCTACGAGCAGTACTTC	CASSLRTSGGYEQYF	15	TRBV6-4	TRBJ2-7	TRBD2	NA
TGCGCCAGCAGCCAAGCAACTTTGAATAGCGGGAGGCCTTCCTACGAGCAGTACTTC	CASSQATLNSGRPSYEQYF	19	TRBV4-1	TRBJ2-7	TRBD2	many
TGTGCCAGCAGCTTAAATTGGAGGGCTAACTATGGCTACACCTTC	CASSLNWRANYGYTF	15	TRBV7-3	TRBJ1-2	NA	many
TGTGCCAGCAGCCTAGAACTAGCGGGAGGCCTCCTCTCCTACGAGCAGTACTTC	CASSLELAGGLLSYEQYF	18	TRBV7-7	TRBJ2-7	TRBD2	NA
TGTGCCAGCAGTATGACGGGGAGCTACGAGCAGTACTTC	CASSMTGSYEQYF	13	TRBV12-3/TRBV12-4	TRBJ2-7	NA	once
TGTGCCACCAGCAGAGATCGGACAGGGTATGGCGAGCGGTACTTC	CATSRDRTGYGERYF	15	TRBV15	TRBJ2-7	TRBD1	NA
TGTGCCAGCAGGCCCGGCGACAGTTATCAGCCCCAGCATTTT	CASRPGDSYQPQHF	14	TRBV28	TRBJ1-5	NA	NA
TGTGCCAGCAGCCTCAGAGCTTTCGAGACCCAGTACTTC	CASSLRAFETQYF	13	TRBV11-2	TRBJ2-5	NA	many
TGTGCCTGGAGTGTTTGGCAGAGCTCTGGAAACACCATATATTTT	CAWSVWQSSGNTIYF	15	TRBV30	TRBJ1-3	NA	many
TGTGCCACCAGCCTAGCGGGAGCAAGGAACGAGCAGTACTTC	CATSLAGARNEQYF	14	TRBV15	TRBJ2-7	TRBD2	NA
TGCAGTGCTAGAGACCACAGGGAGAACACCGGGGAGCTGTTTTTT	CSARDHRENTGELFF	15	TRBV20-1	TRBJ2-2	NA	few
TGTGCCACCAGTCCGGGACGGACCTCTGGGGCCAACGTCCTGACTTTC	CATSPGRTSGANVLTF	16	TRBV24-1	TRBJ2-6	NA	few
TGTGCCTGGAGTAGCCAGAGGGGGCAGCCCCAGCATTTT	CAWSSQRGQPQHF	13	TRBV30	TRBJ1-5	NA	many
TGTGCCAGCAGCTACCGGACTGCCACGGGGGAGCAGTACTTC	CASSYRTATGEQYF	14	TRBV11-2	TRBJ2-7	NA	many
TGTGCCAGCAGTTTGGGGACGGAGAATCAGCCCCAGCATTTT	CASSLGTENQPQHF	14	TRBV12-3/TRBV12-4	TRBJ1-5	NA	many
TGTGCCAGCAGCTTTGGGACAGGCGTTACCGATAATTCACCCCTCCACTTT	CASSFGTGVTDNSPLHF	17	TRBV5-5	TRBJ1-6	TRBD1	NA
TGCAGTGCTAGCGGGAGTTTGGAGGAGACCCAGTACTTC	CSASGSLEETQYF	13	TRBV20-1	TRBJ2-5	NA	NA
TGTGCCACCAGTGACGACCTAGGGGGGGGGAGGGGAGAGACCCAGTACTTC	CATSDDLGGGRGETQYF	17	TRBV24-1	TRBJ2-5	NA	many
TGTGCCAGCACCGGACTAGGGCTACACGAGCAGTACTTC	CASTGLGLHEQYF	13	TRBV6-5	TRBJ2-7	TRBD2	many